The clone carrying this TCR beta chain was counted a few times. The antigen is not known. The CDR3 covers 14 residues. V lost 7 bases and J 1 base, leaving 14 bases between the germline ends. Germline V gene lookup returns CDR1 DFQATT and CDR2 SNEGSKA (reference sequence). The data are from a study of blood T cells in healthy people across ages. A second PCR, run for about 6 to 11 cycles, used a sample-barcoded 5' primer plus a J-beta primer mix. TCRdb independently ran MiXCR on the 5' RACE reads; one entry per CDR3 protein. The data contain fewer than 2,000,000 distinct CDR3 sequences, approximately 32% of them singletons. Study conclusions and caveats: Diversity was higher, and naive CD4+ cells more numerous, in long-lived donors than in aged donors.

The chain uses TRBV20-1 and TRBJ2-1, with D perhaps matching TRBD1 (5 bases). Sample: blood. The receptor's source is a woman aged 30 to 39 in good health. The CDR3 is CSVSKQASYNEQFF. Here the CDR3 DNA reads TGCAGTGTATCGAAACAGGCTTCCTACAATGAGCAGTTCTTC.